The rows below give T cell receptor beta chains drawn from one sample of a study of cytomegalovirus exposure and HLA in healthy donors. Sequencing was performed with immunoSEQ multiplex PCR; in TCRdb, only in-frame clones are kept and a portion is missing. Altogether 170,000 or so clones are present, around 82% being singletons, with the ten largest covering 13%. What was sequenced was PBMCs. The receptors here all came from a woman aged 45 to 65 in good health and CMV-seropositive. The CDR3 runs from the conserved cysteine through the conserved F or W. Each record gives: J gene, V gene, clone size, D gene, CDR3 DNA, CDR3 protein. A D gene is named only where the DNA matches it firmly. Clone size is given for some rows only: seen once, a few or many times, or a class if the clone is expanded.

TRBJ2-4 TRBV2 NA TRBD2 TGTGCCAGCAGTGACCCCAGCGGGGGGCGCCGGCCCAACTTC CASSDPSGGRRPNF
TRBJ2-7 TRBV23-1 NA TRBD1 TGCGCCAGCAGTCACTCGACAGGGCTCCAGTACTTC CASSHSTGLQYF
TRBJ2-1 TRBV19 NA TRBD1 TGTGCCAGTAGTACTTCGGGACAGGGGAACAATGAGCAGTTCTTC CASSTSGQGNNEQFF
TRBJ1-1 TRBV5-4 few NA TGTGCCAGCAGCTTGCCGGGGAAGGTGAACACTGAAGCTTTCTTT CASSLPGKVNTEAFF
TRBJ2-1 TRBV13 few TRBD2 TGTGCCAGCAGCTCGACTAGCGGGGGGCCGGCGGGGTACAATGAGCAGTTCTTC CASSSTSGGPAGYNEQFF
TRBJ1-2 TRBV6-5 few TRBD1 TGTGCCAGCAGCCCGGGACAGGGCAATGGCTACACCTTC CASSPGQGNGYTF
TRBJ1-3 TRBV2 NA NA TGTGCCAGCAGTGGGGCGCCGGAGGGGTCTGGAGCGTACACCATATATTTT CASSGAPEGSGAYTIYF
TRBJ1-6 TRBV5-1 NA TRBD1 TGCGCCAGCAGGTCAGGGGGCGCATTAAGAGGTTCACCCCTCCACTTT CASRSGGALRGSPLHF
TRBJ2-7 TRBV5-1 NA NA TGCGCCAGCAGCTTGGCCTACGGAGGGTCTGGAGAGCAGTACTTC CASSLAYGGSGEQYF
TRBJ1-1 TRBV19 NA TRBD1 TGTGCCAGTAGTGTGGACAGGGTAACTGAAGCTTTCTTT CASSVDRVTEAFF
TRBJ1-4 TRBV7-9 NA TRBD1 TGTGCCAGCAGCTTACCGACAGGGAGAAATGAAAAACTGTTTTTT CASSLPTGRNEKLFF
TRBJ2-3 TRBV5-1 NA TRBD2 TGCGCCAGCACCCAACTAGCGGGGGCCCACACAGATACGCAGTATTTT CASTQLAGAHTDTQYF
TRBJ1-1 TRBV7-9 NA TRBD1 TGTGCCAGCAGCCAAGACAGGGCGACTGAAGCTTTCTTT CASSQDRATEAFF
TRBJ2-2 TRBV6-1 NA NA TGTGCCAGCAGTCGTAGATCCGGGGAGCTGTTTTTT CASSRRSGELFF
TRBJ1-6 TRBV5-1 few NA TGCGCCAGCAGCTTGGCACCTCGGGACACAAATTCACCCCTCCACTTT CASSLAPRDTNSPLHF
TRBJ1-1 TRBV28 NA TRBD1 TGTGCCAGCAGTCCGGGACAGTTTAACACTGAAGCTTTCTTT CASSPGQFNTEAFF
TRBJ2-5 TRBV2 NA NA TGTGCCAGCAGTCCAGACGGGACACCCCAAGAGACCCAGTACTTC CASSPDGTPQETQYF
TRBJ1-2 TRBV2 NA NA TGTGCCAGCAGTGTATCTGGTGGACAGCTCTATGGCTACACCTTC CASSVSGGQLYGYTF
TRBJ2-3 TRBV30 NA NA TGTGCCTGGAGTGTAAACCAGGATACGCAGTATTTT CAWSVNQDTQYF
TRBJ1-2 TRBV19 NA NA TGTGCCAGTAGTATAGAAGAGGGTATAGTCGGCCCTAGATATGGCTACACCTTC CASSIEEGIVGPRYGYTF
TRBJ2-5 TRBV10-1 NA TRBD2 TGCGCCAGCAGTGCTAGCGGGGTGCCAGAGACCCAGTACTTC CASSASGVPETQYF
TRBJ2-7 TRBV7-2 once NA TGTGCCAGCAGCCCCTCCCCCTACGAGCAGTACTTC CASSPSPYEQYF